What follows are 10 T cell receptor beta chains derived from one specimen sequenced in a study of blood T cell repertoires in COVID-19. Assay used: immunoSEQ multiplex PCR; TCRdb lists only in-frame clones, some missing. The sample has about 180,000 clones, 80% to 90% seen once. Material: peripheral blood. The source is a man aged 45-65 years with active or convalescent COVID-19.

The V and J genes are TRBV28 and TRBJ2-5, with a possible D match to TRBD2 (5 bases). CDR1 and CDR2 (germline): MDHEN, SYDVKM. The ends were cut back, 5 bases at V and 0 bases at J, with 10 bases in the middle. CDR3 length: 14 amino acids. CDR3 in DNA: TGTGCCAGCAGTCCGGACTGGAACCAAGAGACCCAGTACTTC. Amino acids: CASSPDWNQETQYF.

This chain's CDR3 is CASASPPSSYEQYF. The CDR3 DNA reads as TGTGCCAGCGCTAGCCCTCCTAGCTCCTACGAGCAGTACTTC. The chain recombines TRBV6-5 with TRBJ2-7, with D possibly matching TRBD2 (5 bases). There are 14 residues in the CDR3. Germline V gene data show CDR1 as MNHEY and CDR2 as SVGAGI. The V end lost 8 bases, the J end lost 0 bases, and 14 bases lay between the germline ends.

The chain links TRBV18 to TRBJ1-1, with D uncertain. In germline, CDR1 is KGHSH, CDR2 LQKENI. The germline V and J ends were trimmed by 3 bases and 2 bases, with 7 bases remaining between them. This CDR3 comprises 13 residues. The CDR3, as DNA: TGTGCCAGCTCACCGTTGGCAAACACTGAAGCTTTCTTT. It translates to CASSPLANTEAFF.

The chain couples TRBV28 to TRBJ1-2, with 10 bases matching TRBD1. V lost 10 bases and J lost 8; bases outside the gene matches: 13. The CDR3 totals 14 residues. CDR1 and CDR2 from the germline V gene are MDHEN and SYDVKM. CDR3 coding DNA: TGTGCCACCAAGACAGGGGGCGTCTCTGGAGGCTACACCTTC. Translation: CATKTGGVSGGYTF.

This chain uses TRBV7-9 with TRBJ1-5, with a possible D match to TRBD1 (6 bases). Germline values: CDR1 SEHNR, CDR2 FQNEAQ (reference sequence). The CDR3 length is 14 residues. V was cut by 5 bases and J by 3 bases, with 11 bases left in between. CDR3: CASSLQGDNQPQHF. CDR3 in DNA: TGTGCCAGCAGCCTACAGGGTGACAATCAGCCCCAGCATTTT.

The gene calls are TRBV7-2 and TRBJ1-2; D might be TRBD1 (5 bases). The CDR3 contains 15 residues. The V and J ends lost 2 bases and 2 bases respectively, with 12 bases between them. CDR1 is SGHTA and CDR2 is FQGNSA in the germline V gene. CDR3 sequence reads: CASSLFGQGNYGYTF. The CDR3, as DNA: TGTGCCAGCAGCTTATTTGGCCAGGGAAACTATGGCTACACCTTC.

V usage is TRBV19 and J usage is TRBJ2-1, with TRBD2 identical over 12 bases. The CDR3 length is 15 residues. Germline loops: CDR1 LNHDA, CDR2 SQIVND (reference sequence). After removal of 7 bases from V and 2 bases from J, the junction contained 3 bases not matched to a gene. CDR3 protein: CASTRTSGTYNEQFF. The CDR3 DNA reads TGTGCCAGTACCAGGACTAGCGGGACCTACAATGAGCAGTTCTTC. The whole variable domain, remainder taken from reference TRBV19 and TRBJ2-1, is DGGITQSPKYLFRKEGQNVTLSCEQNLNHDAMYWYRQDPGQGLRLIYYSQIVNDFQKGDIAEGYSVSREKKESFPLTVTSAQKNPTAFYLCASTRTSGTYNEQFFGPGTRLTVL.

The V call is TRBV5-3, the J call TRBJ2-1; 13 nucleotides align to TRBD2. TRBV5-3 is annotated as an ORF whose role is uncertain. The CDR3 consists of 15 residues. The V segment lost 1 base and the J segment 9 bases; nucleotides outside the gene matches: 4. CDR3: CARSLTSGGDGEQFF. The CDR3 bases are TGTGCCAGAAGCTTGACTAGCGGGGGGGATGGTGAGCAGTTCTTC.

A note on this clone: This same CDR3 is encoded by further DNA sequences in the sample. The rearrangement uses TRBV7-2 and TRBJ2-5, with D perhaps matching TRBD1 (6 bases). Per germline, CDR1 SGHTA and CDR2 FQGNSA. CDR3 length equals 13 residues. V lost 5 bases and J 3 bases, leaving 10 bases between the germline ends. CDR3 residues: CASSLGQKETQYF. In nucleotides, the CDR3 is TGTGCCAGCAGCCTCGGACAGAAAGAGACCCAGTACTTC.

This chain uses TRBV9 with TRBJ1-6; tentatively, D is TRBD1 (6 bases). Per germline, CDR1 SGDLS and CDR2 YYNGEE. The CDR3 runs 14 residues. V lost 4 bases and J 6 bases, leaving 11 bases between the germline ends. The CDR3 loop reads CASSSQGFNSPLHF. The CDR3 DNA sequence: TGTGCCAGCAGCAGCCAGGGGTTTAATTCACCCCTCCACTTT.